One and the same sample provided the 31 T cell receptor beta chains below, sequenced in a study of T cell responses to AZD1222 COVID-19 vaccine. Clones were sequenced by immunoSEQ multiplex PCR, and TCRdb holds only the in-frame ones, with some missing. The table shows around 100,000 clones, with over 75% occurring only once. This material consisted of peripheral blood, taken on day 0 of AZD1222 vaccination. Every receptor here comes from an adult in good health.

The chain uses TRBV6-6 and TRBJ2-7; D is unresolved. Per the germline V gene, CDR1 is MNHNY and CDR2 is SVGAGI (reference sequence). The CDR3 totals 12 residues. The germline V and J ends were trimmed by 6 bases and 4 bases, with 10 bases remaining between them. In nucleotides, the CDR3 is TGTGCCAGCAGCCCTCGAGAGTACGAGCAGTACTTC. Protein sequence: CASSPREYEQYF.

The chain has TRBV15 and TRBJ1-5; TRBD1 is a possible D gene (6 bases). This CDR3 has 14 residues. From germline, CDR1 is LNHNV and CDR2 YYDKDF (reference sequence). The germline V and J ends were trimmed by 4 bases and 4 bases, with 11 bases remaining between them. In DNA, the CDR3 is TGTGCCACCAGCACCACAGGGCTAAATCAGCCCCAGCATTTT. Residues: CATSTTGLNQPQHF.

The V call is TRBV9, the J call TRBJ1-6, with 7 bases identical to TRBD1. This CDR3 has 17 residues. J gave up 4 bases and V 0 bases, and 7 bases lay outside the gene matches. CDR1 SGDLS and CDR2 YYNGEE come from the germline V gene. In DNA form, the CDR3 reads TGTGCCAGCAGCGTAGGGCCAGGGGGGCTGTATAATTCACCCCTCCACTTT. Protein sequence: CASSVGPGGLYNSPLHF.

This sequence joins TRBV19 and TRBJ1-2, with D unclear. CDR1 is LNHDA, CDR2 SQIVND, per germline (reference sequence). The CDR3 spans 13 residues. The V and J ends lost 3 bases and 0 bases respectively, with 5 bases between them. The CDR3 loop is CASSINPNYGYTF. The DNA of the CDR3 is TGTGCCAGTAGTATTAACCCTAACTATGGCTACACCTTC.

This chain joins TRBV6-5 and TRBJ2-5, with unresolved D. The V end lost 3 bases, the J end lost 2 bases, and 10 bases lay between the germline ends. The germline CDR1 and CDR2 sequences are MNHEY and SVGAGI. CDR3 length equals 14 residues. CDR3 sequence reads: CASSYSGNQETQYF. CDR3 bases: TGTGCCAGCAGTTATTCCGGAAATCAAGAGACCCAGTACTTC.

J is TRBJ1-2 and V is TRBV13, with 10 bases that match TRBD1. Germline V gene lookup returns CDR1 PRHDT and CDR2 FYEKMQ (reference sequence). V trimming: 5 bases; J trimming: 0 bases; junction bases outside the gene matches: 6. The CDR3 is 16 amino acids. CDR3 bases: TGTGCCAGCAGCCCGACAGGGGGCAGAGCTAACTATGGCTACACCTTC. Residues: CASSPTGGRANYGYTF.

With regard to this clone: In the same sample, other DNA sequences code for this CDR3. The CDR3 nucleotides are TGTGCCAGCAGCGTAGGAGGGGGCGAGGGAGATACGCAGTATTTT. Translated: CASSVGGGEGDTQYF. This chain links TRBV9 with TRBJ2-3; TRBD1 aligns across 7 bases. The CDR3 covers 15 residues. Germline CDR1 and CDR2: SGDLS and YYNGEE. The ends lost 0 bases at V and 5 bases at J; junction bases unmatched: 6.

The chain's CDR3 is CASSYSGGRGVETQYF. The CDR3 DNA follows: TGTGCCAGCAGCTACTCGGGGGGGAGAGGTGTGGAGACCCAGTACTTC. The rearrangement uses TRBV5-5 and TRBJ2-5; 8 bases map to TRBD2. The V gene's germline CDR1 is SGHKS and CDR2 YYEKEE (reference sequence). The CDR3 extends over 16 amino acids. J lost 5 bases, V lost 3 bases, and 12 bases had no gene match.

J is TRBJ2-1 and V is TRBV5-1, with D possibly being TRBD1 (6 bases). Germline V gives CDR1 SGHRS, CDR2 YFSETQ. This CDR3 has 12 residues. V lost 1 base and J 9 bases, leaving 8 bases between the germline ends. CDR3 DNA sequence: TGCGCCAGCAGCTTGAGGGGGACTGAGCAGTTCTTC. This encodes CASSLRGTEQFF.

The V call is TRBV7-8, the J call TRBJ2-2, with a weak D call TRBD2 (6 bases). Trimming pared 1 base from V and 5 bases from J, leaving 14 bases between. Germline V lookup: CDR1 SGHVS, CDR2 FQNEAQ. CDR3 length: 16 amino acids. CDR3 nucleotide sequence: TGTGCCAGCAGCTTAGTGGGCAGGGCGGGAACCGGGGAGCTGTTTTTT. Protein: CASSLVGRAGTGELFF.

J is TRBJ2-5 and V is TRBV19; D gene ambiguous. This CDR3 is 13 amino acids long. Germline values: CDR1 LNHDA, CDR2 SQIVND (reference sequence). Trimming shortened V by 11 bases and J by 1 base, and 14 bases separated the two germline ends. CDR3: CASRLRGQETQYF. The CDR3 DNA reads as TGTGCCTCACGTCTGAGAGGCCAAGAGACCCAGTACTTC.

The chain is built from TRBV20-1 and TRBJ1-2; D is undetermined. V gave up 3 bases and J gave up 2 bases, with 19 bases separating them. This CDR3 spans 16 amino acids. Germline lookup yields CDR1 DFQATT and CDR2 SNEGSKA (reference sequence). CDR3 region: CSASLALLSANYGYTF. The CDR3 DNA follows: TGCAGTGCTAGTTTAGCCCTTTTGTCCGCCAACTATGGCTACACCTTC.

V gene TRBV9 combines with J gene TRBJ2-2; D uncertain. Per the germline V gene, CDR1 is SGDLS and CDR2 is YYNGEE. With 4 bases removed from V and 0 bases from J, the gap between germline ends came to 13 bases. This CDR3 spans 16 amino acids. This CDR3 reads CASSPHIGANTGELFF. The CDR3 nucleotides read TGTGCCAGCAGCCCCCATATTGGCGCGAACACCGGGGAGCTGTTTTTT.

This chain connects TRBV18 to TRBJ1-1, with D tentatively TRBD1 (5 bases). This CDR3 spans 15 amino acids. The V gene lost 5 bases and the J gene lost 4 bases, with 17 bases spanning the gap. Per germline, CDR1 KGHSH and CDR2 LQKENI. CDR3 sequence reads: CASSYLAAGGTEAFF. The CDR3 DNA reads TGTGCCAGCTCATATCTGGCGGCCGGGGGCACTGAAGCTTTCTTT.

The rearrangement links TRBV5-1 to TRBJ2-3; D perhaps matches TRBD2 (5 bases). The germline gives CDR1 SGHRS, CDR2 YFSETQ. CDR3 length: 17 amino acids. V lost 7 bases and J lost 0, with 21 bases in between. The DNA of the CDR3 is TGCGCCAGCGCGCCCCAAATTACGTCGGGGAGCACAGATACGCAGTATTTT. Protein product: CASAPQITSGSTDTQYF.

CDR3 sequence reads: CAWKVDGGNTEAFF. The CDR3 DNA reads TGTGCCTGGAAAGTAGACGGAGGGAACACTGAAGCTTTCTTT. The J gene is TRBJ1-1, the V gene TRBV30; D gene uncertain. This CDR3 spans 14 amino acids. V lost 4 bases, J lost 1 base, and 13 bases lay in between. Germline V gives CDR1 GTSNPN, CDR2 SVGIG (reference sequence).

This clone was seen a single time. The chain recombines TRBV11-2 with TRBJ1-2; 9 bases agree with TRBD1. J gave up 14 bases and V 1 base, and 2 bases lay outside the gene matches. This CDR3 has 11 amino acids. Per the germline V gene, CDR1 is SGHAT and CDR2 is FQNNGV. This CDR3 is CASSLAGTGTF. The DNA for the CDR3 is TGTGCCAGCAGCTTAGCTGGGACAGGGACCTTC.

This clone appeared once. This CDR3 reads CASSARDRSYEQYF. The DNA for the CDR3 is TGTGCCAGCAGCGCCAGGGACAGGTCCTACGAGCAGTACTTC. The gene calls are TRBV9 and TRBJ2-7, with 8 bases that match TRBD1. Germline CDR1 and CDR2: SGDLS and YYNGEE. The V and J ends lost 3 bases and 1 base, in that order; junction bases with no gene match: 3. The CDR3 totals 14 residues.

The rearrangement links TRBV19 to TRBJ1-2; perhaps TRBD1 as D (5 bases). This CDR3 is 12 amino acids long. The V gene's germline CDR1 is LNHDA and CDR2 SQIVND (reference sequence). Between the trimmed V and J ends, which lost 10 bases and 6 bases, there was a span of 15 bases. The CDR3 region has the DNA TGTGCCACGACCCGGGGGACGGATGGCTACACCTTC. Its translation: CATTRGTDGYTF.

This clone was found a few times. The chain employs TRBV7-6 and TRBJ1-3; D not certain. CDR1 and CDR2 from the germline V gene are SGHVS and FNYEAQ. CDR3 length equals 15 residues. Trimming left V 3 bases short and J 4 bases short, with 13 bases between. In DNA form, the CDR3 reads TGTGCCAGCAGCTTTTCCCCGGGGTCCGGAAACACCATATATTTT. It yields the protein CASSFSPGSGNTIYF.

This clone has just a few counts. The chain is built from TRBV10-3 and TRBJ2-3; TRBD2 agrees at 8 bases. The CDR3 runs to 15 residues. The V and J ends lost 6 bases and 3 bases, in that order; junction bases with no gene match: 8. CDR1 ENHRY and CDR2 SYGVKD come from the germline V gene. The DNA for the CDR3 is TGTGCCATCAGCGCTGCGGGGGGAGCGACAGATACGCAGTATTTT. This encodes CAISAAGGATDTQYF.

This sequence joins TRBV5-1 and TRBJ2-5; D is ambiguous. There are 14 residues in the CDR3. Trimming left V 2 bases short and J 4 bases short, with 12 bases between. Germline V lookup: CDR1 SGHRS, CDR2 YFSETQ. In DNA, the CDR3 is TGCGCCAGCAGCTTAGCCGGTATATCAGAGACCCAGTACTTC. Translating gives CASSLAGISETQYF.

This clone is a singleton in its sample. V is TRBV2 and J is TRBJ1-1, with D uncertain. This CDR3 contains 10 residues. Germline CDR1 is SNHLY and CDR2 is FYNNEI. With 3 bases removed from V and 11 bases from J, the gap between germline ends came to 7 bases. CDR3 amino acids: CASSDDNAFF. The CDR3 DNA reads as TGTGCCAGCAGTGATGACAACGCTTTCTTT.

V is TRBV18 and J is TRBJ2-1, with D tentatively TRBD2 (6 bases). Deletions cut 4 bases from V and 4 bases from J, with 14 bases between. Per germline, CDR1 KGHSH and CDR2 LQKENI. The CDR3 covers 15 residues. CDR3 bases: TGTGCCAGCTCACAGGAGTGGGGGGTTTACAATGAGCAGTTCTTC. This codes for CASSQEWGVYNEQFF.

This clone was seen a single time. The chain carries TRBV18 and TRBJ1-2; D is undetermined. V was trimmed by 6 bases and J by 1 base, leaving 9 bases between them. This CDR3 comprises 13 residues. Germline loops: CDR1 KGHSH, CDR2 LQKENI. CDR3 region: CASSPDFNYGYTF. The CDR3 DNA reads TGTGCCAGCTCCCCTGATTTTAACTATGGCTACACCTTC.

The chain couples TRBV12-3 or TRBV12-4 to TRBJ2-3; D possibly corresponds to TRBD2 (5 bases). The CDR3 runs to 13 residues. Trimming cost V 5 bases and J 4 bases, with 10 bases left between them. The CDR3 loop is CASSRDGADTQYF. The CDR3 region has the DNA TGTGCCAGCAGTCGCGACGGGGCAGATACGCAGTATTTT.

The chain employs TRBV11-2 and TRBJ2-1; D possibly corresponds to TRBD1 (5 bases). The CDR3 sequence is 12 residues long. Germline assignment: CDR1 SGHAT and CDR2 FQNNGV. V lost 1 base, J lost 7 bases, and 5 bases lay in between. Here the CDR3 DNA reads TGTGCCAGCAGCTTAGGACAGAATGAGCAGTTCTTC. It encodes CASSLGQNEQFF.

This rearrangement joins TRBV6-5 to TRBJ2-7; possibly TRBD1 for D (5 bases). CDR1 and CDR2 from the germline V gene are MNHEY and SVGAGI. The CDR3 sequence is 12 residues long. Trimming removed 6 bases at V and 2 bases at J, with 8 bases between. The CDR3 protein is CASRDNPYEQYF. The CDR3 DNA reads as TGTGCCAGCAGGGACAACCCCTACGAGCAGTACTTC.

Comments on this clone: Other DNA sequences in the same sample also yield this CDR3. The chain is built from TRBV2 and TRBJ2-7; no clear D. The germline V and J ends were trimmed by 6 bases and 3 bases, with 9 bases remaining between them. There are 12 residues in the CDR3. Germline-derived CDR1 and CDR2 are SNHLY and FYNNEI. The CDR3 loop reads CASSVVIYEQYF. The CDR3 DNA sequence: TGTGCCAGCAGCGTCGTCATCTACGAGCAGTACTTC.

This clone was counted once. In nucleotides, the CDR3 is TGTGCTAGTGGTTTGGAGGGAGGATCACCCCTCCACTTT. This encodes CASGLEGGSPLHF. This chain connects TRBV12-5 to TRBJ1-6; D gene ambiguous. CDR1 and CDR2 from the germline V gene are LGHNT and FRNRAP. V dropped 1 base and J dropped 10 bases, with 8 bases sitting between them. The CDR3 loop spans 13 amino acids. The complete variable domain, with remaining parts taken from reference TRBV12-5 and TRBJ1-6, reads DARVTQTPRHKVTEMGQEVTMRCQPILGHNTVFWYRQTMMQGLELLAYFRNRAPLDDSGMPKDRFSAEMPDATLATLKIQPSEPRDSAVYFCASGLEGGSPLHFGNGTRLTVT.

The chain links TRBV11-3 to TRBJ2-5; 8 nucleotides line up with TRBD1. V lost 2 bases and J lost 1; bases outside the gene matches: 6. The CDR3 is made up of 16 amino acids. Germline V gives CDR1 SGHNT, CDR2 YENEEA. CDR3 sequence (DNA): TGTGCCAGCAGCTTAAGGGGACAGGCCGTCCAAGAGACCCAGTACTTC. This encodes CASSLRGQAVQETQYF.